This TCR beta chain was captured in a study of OX40 agonist ivuxolimab in advanced cancers. Overall study context: Patients were treated with ivuxolimab, an agonistic anti-OX40 (CD134) antibody. Mean age roughly 65 years, range about 23 to 80; roughly 80% male.

Sequencing was performed with immunoSEQ multiplex PCR; in TCRdb, only in-frame clones are kept and a portion is missing. Of approximately 25,000 clones in the sample, roughly 85% were seen once. General study results and limits: CD4+ and CD8+ blood T cells expanded clonally by week 6 at 0.1 to 3.0 mg/kg.

Details on this clone: Its antigen is still unknown.

Losses at the gene ends were 3 bases for V and 5 bases for J; bases not matched to a gene: 6. Germline CDR1 and CDR2: SNHLY and FYNNEI. The CDR3 contains 15 residues. The clonotype comes from an adult with an advanced solid tumor such as melanoma, head and neck, liver or kidney cancer. Material: CD4+ or CD8+ T cells sorted from blood, obtained in a trial of the OX40 agonist ivuxolimab. This rearrangement joins TRBV2 to TRBJ2-3; 9 bases fit TRBD2. Written as DNA, the CDR3 is TGTGCCAGCAGTGAGTTAGCGGGAGTGGTAGATACGCAGTATTTT. It codes for CASSELAGVVDTQYF.